One sample yielded the 28 T cell receptor beta chains listed below, sequenced in a study of T cells after yellow fever vaccination. TCRdb ran MiXCR on the 5' RACE reads and lists one entry per CDR3 protein. The data hold under 200,000 distinct CDR3 sequences, with around 7.3% observed a single time. The sequencing used CD4+ T cells sorted from PBMCs, collected around 5 days after the first yellow fever vaccination. Receptors originate from a man between 18 and 29 years old who received the YFV17D yellow fever vaccine.

This clonotype was counted between two and nine times. V is TRBV7-2 and J is TRBJ1-2; no firm D call. Germline V gives CDR1 SGHTA, CDR2 FQGNSA. V shed 0 bases and J shed 4 bases, with 12 bases lying between them. The CDR3 loop spans 15 amino acids. The chain's CDR3 is CASSLASGTAYGYTF. The DNA of the CDR3 is TGTGCCAGCAGCTTAGCTTCAGGTACCGCCTATGGCTACACCTTC. The whole variable domain, remainder taken from reference TRBV7-2 and TRBJ1-2, is GAGVSQSPSNKVTEKGKDVELRCDPISGHTALYWYRQSLGQGLEFLIYFQGNSAPDKSGLPSDRFSAERTGGSVSTLTIQRTQQEDSAVYLCASSLASGTAYGYTFGSGTRLTVV.

This clonotype was detected only a few times. V is TRBV7-2 and J is TRBJ2-7, with 9 bases that match TRBD1. V dropped 5 bases and J dropped 6; count of bases not matched to a gene: 8. In germline, CDR1 is SGHTA, CDR2 FQGNSA. There are 14 residues in the CDR3. This CDR3 reads CASSPRTGAVEQYF. The CDR3 nucleotides read TGTGCCAGCAGCCCAAGGACAGGGGCTGTCGAGCAGTACTTC.

This clonotype showed up many times. CDR3 in DNA: TGTGCCAGCAGCGACAGGGCGAACTCACCCCTCCACTTT. It is translated as CASSDRANSPLHF. This chain links TRBV12-3 or TRBV12-4 with TRBJ1-6, with 7 bases identical to TRBD1. V trimming: 6 bases; J trimming: 10 bases; junction bases outside the gene matches: 6. The CDR3 contains 13 residues.

This clonotype appeared many times. The chain joins TRBV5-1 to TRBJ2-3; tentatively, D is TRBD1 or TRBD2 (5 bases each). The ends were cut back, 2 bases at V and 10 bases at J, with 11 bases in the middle. Per the germline V gene, CDR1 is SGHRS and CDR2 is YFSETQ. The CDR3 loop spans 12 amino acids. CDR3 coding DNA: TGCGCCAGCAGCTTACGGGACCATCCGCAGTATTTT. Protein: CASSLRDHPQYF.

This clonotype appeared many times. This chain connects TRBV6-5 to TRBJ2-6, with D possibly TRBD1 on 5 matching bases. The CDR3 totals 16 residues. V dropped 3 bases and J dropped 2 bases, with 11 bases sitting between them. From germline, CDR1 is MNHEY and CDR2 SVGAGI. The CDR3 protein is CASSYPQGTGANVLTF. CDR3 nucleotide sequence: TGTGCCAGCAGTTATCCCCAGGGAACTGGGGCCAACGTCCTGACTTTC.

Many counts were recorded for this clonotype. The chain is built from TRBV5-1 and TRBJ2-7; 7 bases align to TRBD1. J was trimmed by 8 bases and V by 4 bases; bases with no gene match: 6. The CDR3 has 12 amino acids. Germline CDR1 reads SGHRS; CDR2 reads YFSETQ. CDR3 amino acids: CASSPDRSKQYF. As DNA, the CDR3 is TGCGCCAGCAGCCCGGACAGGTCCAAGCAGTACTTC.

This clonotype was found many times. The chain is built from TRBV7-2 and TRBJ1-5, with 8 bases fitting TRBD1. Germline V CDR1 and CDR2: SGHTA, FQGNSA. The junction had 8 bases not matched to a gene; V was cut back by 5 bases and J by 8 bases. CDR3 size: 14 residues. CDR3 sequence reads: CASSAQGEWEPQHF. DNA for the CDR3: TGTGCCAGCAGCGCACAGGGGGAATGGGAGCCCCAGCATTTT.

The chain uses TRBV3-1 and TRBJ2-1; the match to TRBD2 covers 8 bases. Germline V CDR1 and CDR2: LGHDT, YNNKEL (reference sequence). With 1 base clipped from V and 4 bases from J, the junction kept 6 bases outside the gene matches. This CDR3 is 16 amino acids long. The CDR3 reads CASSQAGTRGYNEQFF. The CDR3 nucleotides read TGTGCCAGCAGCCAAGCTGGGACTAGGGGGTACAATGAGCAGTTCTTC.

The gene calls are TRBV5-4 and TRBJ1-2; 8 bases map to TRBD1. The CDR3 has 15 residues. The V and J ends lost 3 bases and 5 bases, in that order; junction bases with no gene match: 9. Per germline, CDR1 SGHNT and CDR2 YYREEE (reference sequence). CDR3 nucleotides: TGTGCCAGCAGCTCGCCACAGGGGGACCGATATGGCTACACCTTC. It codes for CASSSPQGDRYGYTF.

This clonotype showed up many times. The chain employs TRBV18 and TRBJ1-2; unclear D gene. V lost 1 base to trimming and J lost 0 bases, with 21 bases between them. Per germline, CDR1 KGHSH and CDR2 LQKENI. The CDR3 is 19 amino acids. CDR3 region: CASSPLPPARDLSNYGYTF. The CDR3, as DNA: TGTGCCAGCTCACCACTACCCCCGGCAAGAGACCTTTCTAACTATGGCTACACCTTC.

This clonotype was counted many times. V usage is TRBV5-1 and J usage is TRBJ2-3; D ambiguous. Per germline, CDR1 SGHRS and CDR2 YFSETQ. The CDR3 covers 12 residues. Trimming took 0 bases from V and 4 from J, leaving 3 bases between them. The CDR3 loop is CASSLEADTQYF. The CDR3 region has the DNA TGCGCCAGCAGCTTGGAAGCAGATACGCAGTATTTT.

This clonotype was seen a handful of times. The chain is built from TRBV12-3 or TRBV12-4 and TRBJ2-3; 16 bases agree with TRBD2. This CDR3 has 18 amino acids. V gave up 5 bases and J gave up 5 bases; unmatched junction bases: 10. The CDR3 reads CASSLPGLAGGLGDTQYF. For the CDR3, the DNA is TGTGCCAGCAGTCTCCCGGGACTAGCGGGGGGGCTCGGAGATACGCAGTATTTT.

The chain joins TRBV6-5 to TRBJ1-1; D call uncertain. V shed 2 bases and J shed 4 bases, with 11 bases lying between them. The germline V gene encodes CDR1 MNHEY and CDR2 SVGAGI. The CDR3 has 14 amino acids. CDR3 sequence: CASSYPRGFTEAFF. Here the CDR3 DNA reads TGTGCCAGCAGTTACCCTCGAGGGTTCACTGAAGCTTTCTTT.

This clonotype was counted at least ten times. CDR3 sequence: CASSLISGGNTGELFF. Here the CDR3 DNA reads TGTGCCAGCAGCTTAATTTCCGGGGGAAACACCGGGGAGCTGTTTTTT. This chain connects TRBV7-9 to TRBJ2-2; D perhaps matches TRBD2 (6 bases). The CDR3 is 16 amino acids. CDR1 and CDR2 from the germline V gene are SEHNR and FQNEAQ (reference sequence). Trimming took 2 bases from V and 2 from J, leaving 12 bases between them.

This clonotype was counted at least ten times. The chain uses TRBV10-3 and TRBJ2-3, with a weak D call TRBD1 (6 bases). CDR1 and CDR2 from the germline V gene are ENHRY and SYGVKD. V was pared by 6 bases and J by 0 bases, with 7 bases between. CDR3 length: 13 residues. CDR3 sequence: CAIRQGSTDTQYF. DNA for the CDR3: TGTGCCATCAGACAGGGAAGCACAGATACGCAGTATTTT.

V usage is TRBV12-3 or TRBV12-4 and J usage is TRBJ1-1, with a possible D match to TRBD1 (5 bases). The CDR3 loop spans 15 amino acids. V gave up 6 bases and J gave up 6 bases, with 20 bases separating them. This CDR3 is CASSPRSPGAAEAFF. DNA for the CDR3: TGTGCCAGCAGCCCCAGGTCCCCTGGGGCGGCTGAAGCTTTCTTT.

This clonotype was found many times. The chain links TRBV12-3 or TRBV12-4 to TRBJ1-6, with 9 bases identical to TRBD1. V dropped 5 bases and J dropped 8; count of bases not matched to a gene: 4. CDR3 length equals 14 residues. The CDR3 protein is CASSLWTGDSPLHF. The CDR3, as DNA: TGTGCCAGCAGTCTCTGGACAGGGGATTCACCCCTCCACTTT.

Turning to this clonotype: An end of the junction differs from the germline gene, which may be a read error. The J gene is TRBJ1-2, the V gene TRBV9; 7 nucleotides match TRBD1. In germline, CDR1 is SGDLS, CDR2 YYNGEE. The CDR3 has 15 residues. Written as DNA, the CDR3 is TGTTCCAGCAGCGTTTTCGAGGGGGCAAACTATGGCTACACCTTC. Its protein product is CSSSVFEGANYGYTF.

This clonotype was observed a few times. The chain carries TRBV21-1 and TRBJ2-7; the table's TRBD2 call for D was not verified on the DNA. TRBV21-1 is tagged as a pseudogene. There are 17 residues in the CDR3. The CDR3 DNA is TGTGCCAGCAGCAAAAGTAGCGGGGGGGTATCATCCTACGAGCAGTACGTC. Protein product: CASSKSSGGVSSYEQYV.

This clonotype was seen many times. This CDR3 is CASSPATTPYGYTF. The CDR3 DNA follows: TGTGCCAGCAGCCCGGCCACTACCCCCTATGGCTACACCTTC. The chain is built from TRBV7-6 and TRBJ1-2, with D unresolved. Germline CDR1 and CDR2: SGHVS and FNYEAQ. The CDR3 extends over 14 amino acids. Trimming pared 5 bases from V and 4 bases from J, leaving 14 bases between.

This clonotype occurred many times. This chain connects TRBV5-1 to TRBJ1-4; 10 positions agree with TRBD1. Unmatched junction bases numbered 6, after V lost 4 bases and J lost 6 bases. CDR1 is SGHRS, CDR2 YFSETQ, per germline. This CDR3 region has 15 residues. For the CDR3, the DNA is TGCGCCAGCAGCGGGGACGGGACAGGGGATGAAAAACTGTTTTTT. It codes for CASSGDGTGDEKLFF. The full variable domain, completed using reference TRBV5-1 and TRBJ1-4, is KAGVTQTPRYLIKTRGQQVTLSCSPISGHRSVSWYQQTPGQGLQFLFEYFSETQRNKGNFPGRFSGRQFSNSRSEMNVSTLELGDSALYLCASSGDGTGDEKLFFGSGTQLSVL.

This clonotype was recorded at least ten times. The V gene is TRBV7-2, the J gene TRBJ2-3; D not certain. Between the trimmed V and J ends, which lost 7 bases and 4 bases, there was a span of 15 bases. Germline V gene lookup returns CDR1 SGHTA and CDR2 FQGNSA. The CDR3 spans 14 residues. CDR3 sequence (DNA): TGTGCCAGCACGCTTGGGCCCGCGGCAGATACGCAGTATTTT. This encodes CASTLGPAADTQYF. Full variable domain (missing parts from reference TRBV7-2 and TRBJ2-3): GAGVSQSPSNKVTEKGKDVELRCDPISGHTALYWYRQSLGQGLEFLIYFQGNSAPDKSGLPSDRFSAERTGGSVSTLTIQRTQQEDSAVYLCASTLGPAADTQYFGPGTRLTVL.

Many counts were recorded for this clonotype. The chain combines TRBV5-1 with TRBJ2-7; 9 bases fit TRBD2. J was trimmed by 3 bases and V by 4 bases; bases with no gene match: 5. Germline CDR1 reads SGHRS; CDR2 reads YFSETQ. There are 14 residues in the CDR3. The CDR3 nucleotides read TGCGCCAGCAGCGCCTTAGCGGGGGACTACGAGCAGTACTTC. Encoded protein: CASSALAGDYEQYF.

In this sample, this clonotype turned up a few times. V usage is TRBV9 and J usage is TRBJ2-1, with 7 bases identical to TRBD2. Trimming removed 0 bases from V and 3 bases from J; junction bases left unmatched: 3. Looked up from germline, CDR1 is SGDLS and CDR2 is YYNGEE. This CDR3 comprises 15 residues. CDR3 sequence: CASSVVGDYYNEQFF. The CDR3 DNA is TGTGCCAGCAGCGTAGTTGGGGACTACTACAATGAGCAGTTCTTC.

Many counts were recorded for this clonotype. This sequence joins TRBV5-4 and TRBJ2-5; the D is unclear. This CDR3 has 15 amino acids. Germline loops: CDR1 SGHNT, CDR2 YYREEE (reference sequence). Between the trimmed V and J ends, which lost 2 bases and 0 bases, there was a span of 11 bases. This CDR3 reads CASSFGRWDQETQYF. The CDR3 coding sequence is TGTGCCAGCAGCTTTGGCAGGTGGGACCAAGAGACCCAGTACTTC.

In its sample, this clonotype was seen many times. The gene calls are TRBV6-1 and TRBJ1-3; weak D call: TRBD1 (5 bases). This CDR3 spans 16 amino acids. Germline V lookup: CDR1 MNHNS, CDR2 SASEGT. The ends were cut back, 6 bases at V and 1 base at J, with 16 bases in the middle. The CDR3 here is CASSPSGPGSGNTIYF. The CDR3 bases are TGTGCCAGCAGCCCCTCGGGGCCCGGATCTGGAAACACCATATATTTT.

The chain employs TRBV6-1 and TRBJ1-1, with 8 nucleotides matching TRBD1. CDR1 and CDR2 from the germline V gene are MNHNS and SASEGT. V shed 8 bases and J 7 bases; nucleotides not matched to a gene: 9. The CDR3 spans 13 residues. The CDR3 nucleotides are TGTGCCAGCTCATTTCAGGGGGCTGGTGAAGCTTTCTTT. Translated: CASSFQGAGEAFF.

In this sample, this clonotype turned up many times. V usage is TRBV20-1 and J usage is TRBJ1-2; tentatively, D is TRBD1 (5 bases). Germline CDR1 DFQATT, CDR2 SNEGSKA (reference sequence). The CDR3 covers 13 residues. V dropped 0 bases and J dropped 4 bases, with 9 bases sitting between them. The CDR3, as DNA: TGCAGTGCTAGAGATGGCCAGGGCTATGGCTACACCTTC. It yields the protein CSARDGQGYGYTF.